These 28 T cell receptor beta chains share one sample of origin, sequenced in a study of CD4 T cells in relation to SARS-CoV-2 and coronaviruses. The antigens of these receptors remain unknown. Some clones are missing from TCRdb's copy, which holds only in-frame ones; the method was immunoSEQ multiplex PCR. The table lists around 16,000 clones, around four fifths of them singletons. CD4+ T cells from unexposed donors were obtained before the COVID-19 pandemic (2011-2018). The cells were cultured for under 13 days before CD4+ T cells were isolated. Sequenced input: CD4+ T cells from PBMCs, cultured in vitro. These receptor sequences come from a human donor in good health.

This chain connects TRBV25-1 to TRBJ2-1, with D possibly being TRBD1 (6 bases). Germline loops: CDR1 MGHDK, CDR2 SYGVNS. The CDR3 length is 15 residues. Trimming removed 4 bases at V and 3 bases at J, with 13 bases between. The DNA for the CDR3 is TGTGCCAGCAGTGCGGACAGTTCCTTCTACAATGAGCAGTTCTTC. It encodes CASSADSSFYNEQFF.

CDR3 coding DNA: TGTGCCAGCAGCCCCATCTCTCTCCTCTACAATGAGCAGTTCTTC. The encoded protein is CASSPISLLYNEQFF. The chain carries TRBV7-9 and TRBJ2-1; no reliable D call. Germline V gives CDR1 SEHNR, CDR2 FQNEAQ (reference sequence). V was shortened by 5 bases and J by 3 bases, with 14 bases between the two germline ends. CDR3 length: 15 residues.

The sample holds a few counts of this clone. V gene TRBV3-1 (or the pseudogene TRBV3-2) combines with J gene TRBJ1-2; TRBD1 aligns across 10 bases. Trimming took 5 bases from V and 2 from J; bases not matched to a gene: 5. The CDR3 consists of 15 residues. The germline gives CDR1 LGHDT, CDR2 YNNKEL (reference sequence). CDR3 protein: CASSYPGQGNYGYTF. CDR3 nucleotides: TGTGCCAGCAGCTATCCGGGACAGGGGAACTATGGCTACACCTTC.

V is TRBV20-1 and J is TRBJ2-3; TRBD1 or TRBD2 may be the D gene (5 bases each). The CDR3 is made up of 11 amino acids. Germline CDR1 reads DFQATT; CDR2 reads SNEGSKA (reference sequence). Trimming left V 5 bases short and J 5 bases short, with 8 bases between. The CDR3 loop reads CSAWDLDTQYF. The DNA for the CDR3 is TGCAGTGCTTGGGACCTAGATACGCAGTATTTT.

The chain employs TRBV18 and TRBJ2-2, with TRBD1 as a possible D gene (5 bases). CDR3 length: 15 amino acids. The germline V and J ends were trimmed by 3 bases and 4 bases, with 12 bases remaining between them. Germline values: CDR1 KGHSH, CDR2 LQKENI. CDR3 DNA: TGTGCCAGCTCACCCAGGGTGGATGCCACCGGGGAGCTGTTTTTT. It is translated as CASSPRVDATGELFF.

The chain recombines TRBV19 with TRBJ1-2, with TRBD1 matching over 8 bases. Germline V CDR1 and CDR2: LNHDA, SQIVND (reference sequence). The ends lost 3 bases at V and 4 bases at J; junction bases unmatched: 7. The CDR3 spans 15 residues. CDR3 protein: CASSIRGQALYGYTF. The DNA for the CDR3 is TGTGCCAGTAGTATCAGGGGACAGGCCCTCTATGGCTACACCTTC.

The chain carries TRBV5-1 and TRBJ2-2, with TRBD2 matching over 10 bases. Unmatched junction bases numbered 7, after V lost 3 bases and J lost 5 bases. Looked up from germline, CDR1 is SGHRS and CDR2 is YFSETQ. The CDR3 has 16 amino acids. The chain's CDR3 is CASSSGLAGGTGELFF. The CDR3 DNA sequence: TGCGCCAGCAGCTCGGGGTTAGCGGGAGGAACCGGGGAGCTGTTTTTT.

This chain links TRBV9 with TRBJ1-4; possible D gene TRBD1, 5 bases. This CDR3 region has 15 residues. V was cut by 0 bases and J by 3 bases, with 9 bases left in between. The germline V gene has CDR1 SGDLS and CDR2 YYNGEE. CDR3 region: CASSVAGGANEKLFF. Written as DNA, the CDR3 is TGTGCCAGCAGCGTAGCTGGGGGGGCTAATGAAAAACTGTTTTTT.

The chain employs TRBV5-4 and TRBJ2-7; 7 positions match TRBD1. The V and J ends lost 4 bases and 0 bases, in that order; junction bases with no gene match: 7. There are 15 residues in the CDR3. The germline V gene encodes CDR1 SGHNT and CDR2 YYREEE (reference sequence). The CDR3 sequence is CASSKTGSRSYEQYF. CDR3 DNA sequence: TGTGCCAGCAGCAAGACAGGGTCCCGCTCCTACGAGCAGTACTTC.

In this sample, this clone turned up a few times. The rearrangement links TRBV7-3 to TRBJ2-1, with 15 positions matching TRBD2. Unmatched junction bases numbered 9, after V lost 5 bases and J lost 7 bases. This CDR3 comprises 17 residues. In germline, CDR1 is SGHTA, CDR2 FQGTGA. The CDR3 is CASSVFGGTSGGNEQFF. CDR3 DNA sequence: TGTGCCAGCAGCGTTTTTGGCGGGACTAGCGGGGGGAATGAGCAGTTCTTC.

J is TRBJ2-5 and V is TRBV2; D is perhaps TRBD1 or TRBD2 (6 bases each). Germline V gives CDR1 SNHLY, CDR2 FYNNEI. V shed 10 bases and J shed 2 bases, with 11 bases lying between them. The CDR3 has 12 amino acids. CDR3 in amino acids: CANGGWQETQYF. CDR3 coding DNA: TGTGCCAACGGGGGCTGGCAAGAGACCCAGTACTTC.

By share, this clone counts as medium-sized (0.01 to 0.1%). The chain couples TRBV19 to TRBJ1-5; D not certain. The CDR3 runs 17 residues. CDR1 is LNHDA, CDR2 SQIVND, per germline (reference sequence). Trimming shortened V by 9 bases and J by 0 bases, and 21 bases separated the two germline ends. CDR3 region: CASSPDGSKYSNQPQHF. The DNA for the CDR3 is TGTGCCAGCAGTCCTGATGGCAGCAAATATAGCAATCAGCCCCAGCATTTT.

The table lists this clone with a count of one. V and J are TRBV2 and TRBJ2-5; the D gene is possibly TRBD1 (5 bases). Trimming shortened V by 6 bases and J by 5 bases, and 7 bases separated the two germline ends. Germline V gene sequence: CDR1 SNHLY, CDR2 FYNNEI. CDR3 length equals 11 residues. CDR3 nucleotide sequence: TGTGCCAGCAGCCCAGGGGAGACCCAGTACTTC. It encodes CASSPGETQYF.

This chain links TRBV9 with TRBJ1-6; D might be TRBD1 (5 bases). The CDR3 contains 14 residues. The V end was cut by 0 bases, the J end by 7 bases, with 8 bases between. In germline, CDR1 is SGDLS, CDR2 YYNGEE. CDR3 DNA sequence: TGTGCCAGCAGCGTAGAGGGGTTGAATTCACCCCTCCACTTT. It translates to CASSVEGLNSPLHF.

CDR3 residues: CASSLPTEKETQYF. The CDR3 nucleotides are TGTGCCAGCAGCCTCCCGACAGAGAAGGAGACCCAGTACTTC. The rearrangement links TRBV6-6 to TRBJ2-5, with a possible D match to TRBD1 (5 bases). Germline-derived CDR1 and CDR2 are MNHNY and SVGAGI (reference sequence). Trimming left V 6 bases short and J 5 bases short, with 16 bases between. The CDR3 is 14 residues long.

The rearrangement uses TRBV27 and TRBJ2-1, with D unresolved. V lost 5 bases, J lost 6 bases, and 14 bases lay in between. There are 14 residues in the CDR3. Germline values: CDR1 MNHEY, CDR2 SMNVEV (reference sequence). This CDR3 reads CASSAFIVFNEQFF. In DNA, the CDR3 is TGTGCCAGCAGTGCGTTTATAGTTTTCAATGAGCAGTTCTTC.

The CDR3 loop reads CASKPDTEAFF. Written as DNA, the CDR3 is TGTGCCAGCAAACCGGACACTGAAGCTTTCTTT. The rearrangement uses TRBV27 and TRBJ1-1, with unresolved D. CDR3 length: 11 amino acids. The V end lost 7 bases, the J end lost 3 bases, and 6 bases lay between the germline ends. The germline V gene encodes CDR1 MNHEY and CDR2 SMNVEV (reference sequence).

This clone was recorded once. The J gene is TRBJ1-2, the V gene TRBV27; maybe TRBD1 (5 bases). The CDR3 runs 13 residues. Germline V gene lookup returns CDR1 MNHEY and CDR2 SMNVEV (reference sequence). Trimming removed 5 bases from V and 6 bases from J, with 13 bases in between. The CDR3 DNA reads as TGTGCCAGCAGTCCGTCCGGGACGGATGGCTACACCTTC. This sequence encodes CASSPSGTDGYTF.

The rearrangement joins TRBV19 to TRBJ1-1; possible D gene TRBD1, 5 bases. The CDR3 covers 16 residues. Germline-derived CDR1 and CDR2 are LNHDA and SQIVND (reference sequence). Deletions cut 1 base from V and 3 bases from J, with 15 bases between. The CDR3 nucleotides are TGTGCCAGTAGTATAGTTGGGCAGGGACGGCACACTGAAGCTTTCTTT. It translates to CASSIVGQGRHTEAFF.

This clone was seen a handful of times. The CDR3 protein is CASRRLGTEAFF. The CDR3 bases are TGTGCCAGCAGACGACTGGGGACTGAAGCTTTCTTT. This sequence joins TRBV28 and TRBJ1-1, with D uncertain. This CDR3 comprises 12 residues. Per germline, CDR1 MDHEN and CDR2 SYDVKM. Trimming stripped 6 bases from V and 5 bases from J, with 10 bases between.

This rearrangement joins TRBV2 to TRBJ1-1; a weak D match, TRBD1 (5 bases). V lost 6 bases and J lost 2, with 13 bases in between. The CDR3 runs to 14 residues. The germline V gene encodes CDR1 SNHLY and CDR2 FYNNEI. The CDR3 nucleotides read TGTGCCAGCAGAGCAGACAGAACAAACACTGAAGCTTTCTTT. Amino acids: CASRADRTNTEAFF. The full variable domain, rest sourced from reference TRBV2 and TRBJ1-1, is EPEVTQTPSHQVTQMGQEVILRCVPISNHLYFYWYRQILGQKVEFLVSFYNNEISEKSEIFDDQFSVERPDGSNFTLKIRSTKLEDSAMYFCASRADRTNTEAFFGQGTRLTVV.

CDR3 loop: CASSESSYEQYF. The CDR3 coding sequence is TGTGCCAGCAGTGAATCCTCCTACGAGCAGTACTTC. V gene TRBV2 combines with J gene TRBJ2-7; D gene uncertain. Germline lookup yields CDR1 SNHLY and CDR2 FYNNEI. The CDR3 loop spans 12 amino acids. V lost 2 bases and J lost 0, with 2 bases in between.

The CDR3, as DNA: TGCGCCAGCAGCTCAACAGGGATGGAGAATGAAAAACTGTTTTTT. Translation gives CASSSTGMENEKLFF. The genes are TRBV5-1 and TRBJ1-4; tentatively, D is TRBD1 (6 bases). CDR1 and CDR2 (germline): SGHRS, YFSETQ. V gave up 3 bases and J gave up 5 bases, with 14 bases separating them. This CDR3 has 15 amino acids.

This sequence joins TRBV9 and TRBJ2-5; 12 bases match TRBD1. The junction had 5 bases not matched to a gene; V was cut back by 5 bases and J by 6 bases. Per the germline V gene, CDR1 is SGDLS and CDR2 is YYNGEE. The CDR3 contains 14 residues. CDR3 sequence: CASSPGTGGKTQYF. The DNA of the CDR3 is TGTGCCAGCAGTCCCGGGACAGGGGGCAAGACCCAGTACTTC.

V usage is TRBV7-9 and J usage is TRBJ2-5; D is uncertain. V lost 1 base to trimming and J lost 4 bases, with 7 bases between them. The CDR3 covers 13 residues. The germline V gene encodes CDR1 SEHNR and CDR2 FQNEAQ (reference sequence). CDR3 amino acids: CASSLGLLETQYF. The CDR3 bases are TGTGCCAGCAGCTTAGGGCTCCTAGAGACCCAGTACTTC.

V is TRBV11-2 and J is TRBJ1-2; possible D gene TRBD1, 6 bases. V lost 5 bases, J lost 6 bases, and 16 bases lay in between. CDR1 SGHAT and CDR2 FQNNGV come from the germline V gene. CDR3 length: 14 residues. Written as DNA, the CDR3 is TGTGCCAGCAGCCCCCGGGGGGGGGCGGATGGCTACACCTTC. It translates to CASSPRGGADGYTF.

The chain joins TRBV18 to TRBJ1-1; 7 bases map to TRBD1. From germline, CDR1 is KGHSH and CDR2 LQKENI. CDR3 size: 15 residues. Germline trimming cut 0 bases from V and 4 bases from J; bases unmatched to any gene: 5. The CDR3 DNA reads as TGTGCCAGCTCACCACCGAAGGGGGCGCCCACTGAAGCTTTCTTT. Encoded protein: CASSPPKGAPTEAFF.

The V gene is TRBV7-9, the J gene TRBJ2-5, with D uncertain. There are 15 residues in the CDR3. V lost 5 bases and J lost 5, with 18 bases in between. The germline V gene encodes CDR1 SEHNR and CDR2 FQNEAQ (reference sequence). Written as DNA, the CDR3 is TGTGCCAGCAGCCTTCCGACTGGGAATGCGGAGACCCAGTACTTC. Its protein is CASSLPTGNAETQYF.